The sequence of this TCR beta chain was determined in a study of blood T cell repertoires in COVID-19 (dated by TCRdb to 2019 to 2021). Study-level background: Samples covering the acute and convalescent phases of COVID-19 were provided by collaborators in the United States, Italy and Spain. The prospective study material was composed of cDNA or gDNA derived from T cells, B-cell-depleted T cells, or PBMCs. The samples were drawn from the first 160 participants of the ongoing ImmuneRACE study and from 1,254 subjects provided by 6 global collaborators. The repertoires were released in a freely available public database meant as a resource for research on the immune response to SARS-CoV-2. Where available, HLA class I and class II types were taken from metadata supplied by the sample provider and were not determined by assay-based typing. Sample metadata almost always included a de-identified subject ID, COVID-19 status, age in years and sex. The dataset comprised deeply sampled blood TCRbeta repertoires from subjects exposed to, actively infected with, or recovered from COVID-19. What the authors observed across the whole study: The amount of clinical and demographic metadata varied by source and participant and was provided uncurated.

Regarding this clone: Its antigen remains unidentified. Base qualities are not recorded, but no much larger clone differs from it by a single base.

The immunoSEQ Assay, a bias-controlled multiplex PCR, was used to amplify TCRbeta CDR3 regions from genomic DNA. On the study's bioinformatics: The number of nucleated cells in each sample was estimated from the amplification of reference gene primers within the assay. To quantify the absolute abundance of each unique TCRbeta CDR3 rearrangement, sequence reads were collapsed and filtered. Productive Simpson clonality was computed per sample as the square root of Simpson's diversity index over productive rearrangements. What TCRdb holds here is the immuneACCESS table cut down to in-frame rearrangements. Part of the clones is not present; checked against another copy, under half of the missing clones reflect an unresolved V gene, and the others are unexplained. That table gives V, J and clone size, and the DNA gave D and trimming. This sample gives around 130,000 clones in total; 70% to 90% of them show up just once. The top ten hold about 4.5% of the sample.

Each collaborating institution followed its own protocols to collect whole blood in K2EDTA tubes. Collaborator samples were shipped for TCRbeta analysis as frozen whole blood, isolated PBMCs, or DNA extracted from either sample type. The germline V gene sets CDR1 to SGHRS and CDR2 to YFSETQ. V and J are truncated by 5 bases and 0 bases respectively, leaving an intervening sequence of 8 bases. The CDR3 runs 13 amino acids, cysteine and phenylalanine included. The CDR3 DNA has 39 bases and is translated from base 1. The receptor chain draws on TRBV5-1 and TRBJ1-2, with the D segment identity uncertain. The receptor comes from a man aged 40-49 years with acute or convalescent COVID-19. The specimen sequenced was peripheral blood. The bases are TGCGCCAGCAGGGGCAGTTCTAACTATGGCTACACCTTC. The encoded protein is CASRGSSNYGYTF.